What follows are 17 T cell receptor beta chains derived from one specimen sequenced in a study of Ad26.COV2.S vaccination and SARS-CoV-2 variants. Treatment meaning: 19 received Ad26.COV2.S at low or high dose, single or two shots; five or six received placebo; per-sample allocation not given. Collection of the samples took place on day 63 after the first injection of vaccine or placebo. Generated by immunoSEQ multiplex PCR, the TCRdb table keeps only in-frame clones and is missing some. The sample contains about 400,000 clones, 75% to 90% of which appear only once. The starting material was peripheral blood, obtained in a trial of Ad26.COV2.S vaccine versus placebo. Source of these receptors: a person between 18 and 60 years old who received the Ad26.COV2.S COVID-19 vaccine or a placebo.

For the CDR3, the DNA is TGTGCCAGCAAGTTTGGGGCCCGTTACGAGCAGTACTTC. This sequence encodes CASKFGARYEQYF. V usage is TRBV12-3 or TRBV12-4 and J usage is TRBJ2-7; D is possibly TRBD1 (5 bases). The germline V and J ends were trimmed by 7 bases and 4 bases, with 14 bases remaining between them. The CDR3 contains 13 residues.

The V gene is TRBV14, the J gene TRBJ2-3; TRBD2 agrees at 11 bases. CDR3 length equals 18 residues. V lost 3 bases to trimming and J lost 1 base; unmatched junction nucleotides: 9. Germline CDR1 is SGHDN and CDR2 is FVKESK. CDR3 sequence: CASSHRLAGGQGTDTQYF. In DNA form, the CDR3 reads TGTGCCAGCAGCCATCGGTTAGCGGGAGGGCAGGGCACAGATACGCAGTATTTT.

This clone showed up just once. For the CDR3, the DNA is TGTGCCAGCAGTAGTGGTACTAGCGGGAGAGGTCAGTACTTC. Protein product: CASSSGTSGRGQYF. V and J are TRBV6-2 or TRBV6-3 and TRBJ2-7; TRBD2 agrees at 11 bases. The CDR3 covers 14 residues. V shed 5 bases and J 10 bases; nucleotides not matched to a gene: 10. CDR1 and CDR2 from the germline V gene are MNHEY and SVGEGT.

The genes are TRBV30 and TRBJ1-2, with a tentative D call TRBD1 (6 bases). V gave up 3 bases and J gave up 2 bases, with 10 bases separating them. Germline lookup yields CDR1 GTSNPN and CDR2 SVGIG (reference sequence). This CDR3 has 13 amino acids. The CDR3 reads CAWRGTTNYGYTF. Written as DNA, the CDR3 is TGTGCCTGGAGGGGGACAACGAACTATGGCTACACCTTC.

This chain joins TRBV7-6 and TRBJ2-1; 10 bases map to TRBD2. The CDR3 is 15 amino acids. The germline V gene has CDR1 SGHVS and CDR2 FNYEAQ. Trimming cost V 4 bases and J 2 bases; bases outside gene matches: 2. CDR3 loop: CASSSGLAAYNEQFF. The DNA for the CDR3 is TGTGCCAGCAGCTCTGGACTAGCGGCCTACAATGAGCAGTTCTTC.

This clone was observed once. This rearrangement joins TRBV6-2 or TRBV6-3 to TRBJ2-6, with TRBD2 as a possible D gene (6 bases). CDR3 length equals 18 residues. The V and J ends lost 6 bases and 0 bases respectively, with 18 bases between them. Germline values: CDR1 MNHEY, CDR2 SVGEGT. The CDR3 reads CASSTGTARSSGANVLTF. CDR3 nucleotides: TGTGCCAGCAGCACCGGGACTGCCAGAAGCTCTGGGGCCAACGTCCTGACTTTC.

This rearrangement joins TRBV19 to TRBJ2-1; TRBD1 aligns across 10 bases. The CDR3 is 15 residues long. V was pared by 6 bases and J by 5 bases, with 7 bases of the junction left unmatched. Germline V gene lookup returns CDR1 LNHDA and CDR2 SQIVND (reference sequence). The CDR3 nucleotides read TGTGCCAGTAGCCTGACAGGGGGCGCGAACAATGAGCAGTTCTTC. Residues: CASSLTGGANNEQFF. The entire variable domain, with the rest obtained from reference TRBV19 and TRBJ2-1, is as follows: DGGITQSPKYLFRKEGQNVTLSCEQNLNHDAMYWYRQDPGQGLRLIYYSQIVNDFQKGDIAEGYSVSREKKESFPLTVTSAQKNPTAFYLCASSLTGGANNEQFFGPGTRLTVL.

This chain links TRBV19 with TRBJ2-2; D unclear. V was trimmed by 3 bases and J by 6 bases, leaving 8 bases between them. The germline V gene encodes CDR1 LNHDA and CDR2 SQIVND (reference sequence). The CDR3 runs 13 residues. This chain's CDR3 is CASSMSRPGELFF. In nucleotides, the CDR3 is TGTGCCAGTAGTATGTCCCGACCCGGGGAGCTGTTTTTT. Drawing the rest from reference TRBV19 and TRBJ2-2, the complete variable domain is DGGITQSPKYLFRKEGQNVTLSCEQNLNHDAMYWYRQDPGQGLRLIYYSQIVNDFQKGDIAEGYSVSREKKESFPLTVTSAQKNPTAFYLCASSMSRPGELFFGEGSRLTVL.

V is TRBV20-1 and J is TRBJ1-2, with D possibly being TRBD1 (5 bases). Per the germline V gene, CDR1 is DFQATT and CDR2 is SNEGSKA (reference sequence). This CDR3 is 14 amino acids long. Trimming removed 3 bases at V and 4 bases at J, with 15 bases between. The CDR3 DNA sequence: TGCAGTGCTAGTGATAGGGGAAGTAGCTATGGCTACACCTTC. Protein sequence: CSASDRGSSYGYTF.

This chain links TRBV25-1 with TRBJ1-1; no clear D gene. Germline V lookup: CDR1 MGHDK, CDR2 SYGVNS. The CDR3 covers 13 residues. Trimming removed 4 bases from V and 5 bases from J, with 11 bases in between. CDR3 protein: CASSGGSGTEAFF. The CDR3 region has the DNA TGTGCCAGCAGTGGGGGAAGTGGTACTGAAGCTTTCTTT.

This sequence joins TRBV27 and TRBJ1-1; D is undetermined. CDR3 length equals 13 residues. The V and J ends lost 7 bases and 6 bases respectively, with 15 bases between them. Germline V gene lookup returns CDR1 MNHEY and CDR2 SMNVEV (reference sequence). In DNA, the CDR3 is TGTGCCAGCAACGGACCCTTGGACCCTGAAGCTTTCTTT. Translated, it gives CASNGPLDPEAFF.

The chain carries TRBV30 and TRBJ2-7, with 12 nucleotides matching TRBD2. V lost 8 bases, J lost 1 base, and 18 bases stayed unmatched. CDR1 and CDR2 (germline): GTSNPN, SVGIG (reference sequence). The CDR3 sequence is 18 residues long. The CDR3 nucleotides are TGTGCCGGCGGACAGGGTTTCTTGACTAGCGGGAGTTCCTACGAGCAGTACTTC. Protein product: CAGGQGFLTSGSSYEQYF.

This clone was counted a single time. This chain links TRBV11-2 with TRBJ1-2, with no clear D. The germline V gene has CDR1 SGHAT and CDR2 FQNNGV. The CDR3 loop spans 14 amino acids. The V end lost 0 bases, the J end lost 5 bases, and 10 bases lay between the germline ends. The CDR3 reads CASSLEGRSYGYTF. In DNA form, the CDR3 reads TGTGCCAGCAGCTTAGAAGGACGGTCTTATGGCTACACCTTC.

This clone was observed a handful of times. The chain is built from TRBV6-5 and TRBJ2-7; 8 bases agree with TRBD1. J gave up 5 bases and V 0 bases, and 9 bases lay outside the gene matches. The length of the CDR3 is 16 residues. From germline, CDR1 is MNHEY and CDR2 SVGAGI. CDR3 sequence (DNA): TGTGCCAGCAGTTACTCTGCGGACAGGGAGATGGACGAGCAGTACTTC. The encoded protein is CASSYSADREMDEQYF.

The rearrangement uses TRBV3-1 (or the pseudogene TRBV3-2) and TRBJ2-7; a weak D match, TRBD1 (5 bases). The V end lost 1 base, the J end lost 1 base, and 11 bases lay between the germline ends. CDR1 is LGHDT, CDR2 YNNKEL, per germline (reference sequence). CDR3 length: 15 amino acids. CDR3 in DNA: TGTGCCAGCAGCCAAGTGTCAGGGTCGTCCTACGAGCAGTACTTC. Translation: CASSQVSGSSYEQYF.

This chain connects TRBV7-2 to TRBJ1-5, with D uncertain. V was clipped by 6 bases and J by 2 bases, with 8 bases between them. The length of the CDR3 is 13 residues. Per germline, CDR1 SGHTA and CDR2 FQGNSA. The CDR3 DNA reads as TGTGCCAGCAGGAGTATCGGCAATCAGCCCCAGCATTTT. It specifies CASRSIGNQPQHF.

CDR3 nucleotide sequence: TGTGCCAGCAGCGCCCCGACTAGCGGGAGGCACGAGCAGTACTTC. It translates to CASSAPTSGRHEQYF. This chain joins TRBV9 and TRBJ2-7; 13 positions match TRBD2. Looked up from germline, CDR1 is SGDLS and CDR2 is YYNGEE. V lost 3 bases and J lost 5; bases outside the gene matches: 5. The CDR3 spans 15 residues.